The 17 T cell receptor beta chains presented below share a single source sample, sequenced in a study of T cell responses to AZD1222 COVID-19 vaccine. Sequencing used immunoSEQ multiplex PCR; TCRdb keeps in-frame clones, though not all of them. The data contain about 110,000 clones, about 87% of them singletons. The sample consisted of peripheral blood, taken 28 days after the second AZD1222 dose. The receptors come from an adult who received the AZD1222 COVID-19 vaccine.

V gene TRBV7-2 combines with J gene TRBJ2-3; possible D gene TRBD1, 6 bases. Between the trimmed V and J ends, which lost 5 bases and 3 bases, there was a span of 9 bases. This CDR3 contains 13 residues. Germline-derived CDR1 and CDR2 are SGHTA and FQGNSA. CDR3 residues: CASSLTGTDTQYF. CDR3 nucleotide sequence: TGTGCCAGCAGCCTAACAGGGACAGATACGCAGTATTTT.

The chain links TRBV12-3 or TRBV12-4 to TRBJ2-1; D is ambiguous. Trimming took off 1 base at V and 4 bases at J, with 5 bases between the two ends. The CDR3 totals 13 residues. CDR3 loop: CASSLGRYNEQFF. As DNA, the CDR3 is TGTGCCAGCAGTTTAGGGCGGTACAATGAGCAGTTCTTC.

V usage is TRBV19 and J usage is TRBJ2-3; TRBD1 matches 8 bases. The germline V gene encodes CDR1 LNHDA and CDR2 SQIVND (reference sequence). The V and J ends lost 4 bases and 3 bases, in that order; junction bases with no gene match: 3. The CDR3 has 14 residues. In nucleotides, the CDR3 is TGTGCCAGTAGTACCACAGGGGGGACAGATACGCAGTATTTT. It specifies CASSTTGGTDTQYF.

The chain is built from TRBV19 and TRBJ1-5, with D maybe TRBD1 (6 bases). V was shortened by 7 bases and J by 9 bases, with 13 bases between the two germline ends. CDR3 size: 12 residues. Germline V gene lookup returns CDR1 LNHDA and CDR2 SQIVND (reference sequence). CDR3 loop: CASTTGFAPQHF. CDR3 in DNA: TGTGCCAGTACCACAGGGTTTGCGCCCCAGCATTTT.

The chain employs TRBV7-2 and TRBJ2-2, with TRBD2 identical over 10 bases. Unmatched junction bases numbered 16, after V lost 4 bases and J lost 5 bases. There are 19 residues in the CDR3. The germline CDR1 and CDR2 sequences are SGHTA and FQGNSA. CDR3 sequence (DNA): TGTGCCAGCAGCTCGACTTTAGCGGGAGGTCTGGGTTCTACCGGGGAGCTGTTTTTT. It is translated as CASSSTLAGGLGSTGELFF.

V usage is TRBV18 and J usage is TRBJ1-5; 8 bases are shared with TRBD1. The CDR3 contains 16 residues. V was clipped by 0 bases and J by 6 bases; unmatched bases: 7. The germline gives CDR1 KGHSH, CDR2 LQKENI. The CDR3 sequence: CASSPPGQGEFQPQHF. In nucleotides, the CDR3 is TGTGCCAGCTCACCACCCGGACAGGGTGAGTTTCAGCCCCAGCATTTT.

The genes are TRBV6-5 and TRBJ2-7; 14 nucleotides match TRBD2. Germline V gives CDR1 MNHEY, CDR2 SVGAGI. With V trimmed by 2 bases and J by 5 bases, 5 bases remained unmatched. The length of the CDR3 is 16 residues. CDR3 nucleotides: TGTGCCAGCAGTTACGGGACTAGCGGGGGACGCGACGAGCAGTACTTC. It codes for CASSYGTSGGRDEQYF.

The chain joins TRBV13 to TRBJ1-1, with TRBD1 as a possible D gene (5 bases). The germline gives CDR1 PRHDT, CDR2 FYEKMQ (reference sequence). Trimming cost V 7 bases and J 4 bases, with 13 bases left between them. This CDR3 is built from 13 residues. The CDR3 region has the DNA TGTGCCAGCACCCCGGGGGGGGTCACTGAAGCTTTCTTT. Amino acid sequence: CASTPGGVTEAFF. Full variable domain (missing parts from reference TRBV13 and TRBJ1-1): AAGVIQSPRHLIKEKRETATLKCYPIPRHDTVYWYQQGPGQDPQFLISFYEKMQSDKGSIPDRFSAQQFSDYHSELNMSSLELGDSALYFCASTPGGVTEAFFGQGTRLTVV.

The rearrangement uses TRBV30 and TRBJ2-5; TRBD2 aligns across 7 bases. The V segment lost 0 bases and the J segment 4 bases; nucleotides outside the gene matches: 5. Germline V gene lookup returns CDR1 GTSNPN and CDR2 SVGIG (reference sequence). This CDR3 is 14 amino acids long. CDR3 in amino acids: CAWSVPSGVETQYF. For the CDR3, the DNA is TGTGCCTGGAGTGTACCAAGCGGGGTAGAGACCCAGTACTTC.

CDR3 DNA sequence: TGTGCCAGCAGCCTCGCGGGGGACAGCCCCACTGAAGCTTTCTTT. It encodes CASSLAGDSPTEAFF. V is TRBV4-2 and J is TRBJ1-1; 7 bases match TRBD1. The length of the CDR3 is 15 residues. J gave up 4 bases and V 4 bases, and 9 bases lay outside the gene matches. Germline loops: CDR1 LGHNA, CDR2 YNFKEQ.

The V and J genes are TRBV7-3 and TRBJ1-6, with TRBD1 as a possible D gene (6 bases). V lost 3 bases and J 0 bases, leaving 6 bases between the germline ends. From germline, CDR1 is SGHTA and CDR2 FQGTGA. This CDR3 is built from 15 residues. CDR3 amino acids: CASSLDSSYNSPLHF. The CDR3 nucleotides are TGTGCCAGCAGCTTGGACAGCTCCTATAATTCACCCCTCCACTTT.

The genes are TRBV14 and TRBJ2-5; 9 bases line up with TRBD1. The ends lost 1 base at V and 8 bases at J; junction bases unmatched: 2. The CDR3 extends over 13 amino acids. Per the germline V gene, CDR1 is SGHDN and CDR2 is FVKESK. CDR3 DNA sequence: TGTGCCAGCAGCCAAGTGACAGGGGGTACCCAGTACTTC. Its translation is CASSQVTGGTQYF.

This chain uses TRBV19 with TRBJ1-3; D is unresolved. Germline V gene data show CDR1 as LNHDA and CDR2 as SQIVND (reference sequence). This CDR3 spans 15 amino acids. Trimming removed 3 bases at V and 4 bases at J, with 13 bases between. The chain's CDR3 is CASSMHKADGNTIYF. The CDR3 DNA sequence: TGTGCCAGTAGTATGCACAAGGCGGACGGAAACACCATATATTTT.

V and J are TRBV7-9 and TRBJ1-1; D uncertain. This CDR3 comprises 14 residues. The V end lost 4 bases, the J end lost 1 base, and 10 bases lay between the germline ends. Germline-derived CDR1 and CDR2 are SEHNR and FQNEAQ (reference sequence). The CDR3 region has the DNA TGTGCCAGCAGCTGGTTGACGGAGAACACTGAAGCTTTCTTT. This codes for CASSWLTENTEAFF. Complete variable domain (other parts from reference TRBV7-9 and TRBJ1-1): DTGVSQNPRHKITKRGQNVTFRCDPISEHNRLYWYRQTLGQGPEFLTYFQNEAQLEKSRLLSDRFSAERPKGSFSTLEIQRTEQGDSAMYLCASSWLTENTEAFFGQGTRLTVV.

The V call is TRBV12-3 or TRBV12-4, the J call TRBJ1-3; the match to TRBD1 covers 8 bases. The CDR3 is 13 amino acids. Unmatched junction bases numbered 6, after V lost 8 bases and J lost 6 bases. The CDR3 region is CASQPTGANTIYF. DNA for the CDR3: TGTGCCAGCCAGCCGACAGGGGCAAACACCATATATTTT.

This clone was counted a few times. The germline gene is not matched at one end of the junction; a read error may be the cause. V gene TRBV27 combines with J gene TRBJ2-5; D tentatively fits TRBD1 or TRBD2 (5 bases each). The germline CDR1 and CDR2 sequences are MNHEY and SMNVEV (reference sequence). The CDR3 contains 14 residues. The CDR3 region is CENQGVTGWETQYF. CDR3 nucleotide sequence: TGCGAGAACCAAGGGGTCACGGGGTGGGAGACCCAGTACTTC.

The chain joins TRBV15 to TRBJ2-1; D unclear. Germline lookup yields CDR1 LNHNV and CDR2 YYDKDF (reference sequence). CDR3 length: 12 amino acids. Deletions cut 3 bases from V and 7 bases from J, with 7 bases between. The DNA for the CDR3 is TGTGCCACCAGCAGGCTGGGAAATGAGCAGTTCTTC. Amino acid sequence: CATSRLGNEQFF.